Below are 15 T cell receptor beta chains sequenced from a single sample in a study of T cells in Graves' hyperthyroidism and ophthalmopathy. The TCR beta CDR3 regions underwent amplification using RNA transcripts as the source. The HTBI primer set drove a first-round RT-PCR of the TCR CDR3. In TCRdb, the multiplex PCR reads were re-called with MiXCR into one record per CDR3 protein. The data hold around 400,000 distinct CDR3 sequences, with 15% observed a single time. Sequencing was carried out using blood. The receptors shown here come from a woman in her fifties or sixties with Graves' ophthalmopathy.

In its sample, this clonotype was seen many times. V is TRBV19 and J is TRBJ1-2, with TRBD1 matching over 8 bases. V lost 7 bases, J lost 4 bases, and 14 bases stayed unmatched. From germline, CDR1 is LNHDA and CDR2 SQIVND (reference sequence). The CDR3 is 16 residues long. This CDR3 reads CASTTTGGQGFYGYTF. The CDR3 DNA is TGTGCCAGTACCACGACCGGCGGACAGGGCTTCTATGGCTACACCTTC.

This clonotype came up many times. The rearrangement uses TRBV7-9 and TRBJ2-7; D might be TRBD2 (6 bases). The CDR3 has 12 residues. In germline, CDR1 is SEHNR, CDR2 FQNEAQ (reference sequence). In DNA, the CDR3 is TGTGCAGTCGGGGCTAGCGACTACGAGCAGTACTTC. It translates to CAVGASDYEQYF.

This clonotype was counted at least ten times. The chain links TRBV11-2 to TRBJ2-3; D ambiguous. Germline CDR1 reads SGHAT; CDR2 reads FQNNGV. Between the trimmed V and J ends, which lost 5 bases and 9 bases, there was a span of 12 bases. The CDR3 spans 12 residues. The CDR3 bases are TGTGCCAGCAGCCAGACTCAATCCACGCAGTATTTT. Amino acid sequence: CASSQTQSTQYF.

Concerning this clonotype: A read error may be the cause here, since a much bigger clone is one base away. The chain is built from TRBV7-9 and TRBJ1-3; a weak D match, TRBD1 (5 bases). The CDR3 has 14 amino acids. CDR1 is SEHNR and CDR2 is FQNEAQ in the germline V gene (reference sequence). In DNA form, the CDR3 reads TGTGCCAGCAGCTCAGGAGGGGTCGGAAGCACCATATATTTT. This encodes CASSSGGVGSTIYF.

This clonotype was recorded many times. The chain couples TRBV28 to TRBJ2-5; either TRBD1 or TRBD2 may fit D (5 bases each). Germline loops: CDR1 MDHEN, CDR2 SYDVKM. The CDR3 loop spans 15 amino acids. Deletions cut 7 bases from V and 8 bases from J, with 23 bases between. The CDR3 DNA sequence: TGTGCCAGCACGACTGCCGGGACCCCGTCGCAAACCCAGTACTTC. Encoded protein: CASTTAGTPSQTQYF.

V and J are TRBV5-1 and TRBJ2-2, with TRBD2 matching over 9 bases. Germline-derived CDR1 and CDR2 are SGHRS and YFSETQ. V lost 0 bases, J lost 6 bases, and 9 bases stayed unmatched. The CDR3 is 17 amino acids. CDR3 DNA sequence: TGCGCCAGCAGCTTGGACGGCGGGAGGGCCGTGGCCGGGGAGCTGTTTTTT. Translating it yields CASSLDGGRAVAGELFF.

The CDR3 sequence: CASSPVRTSGTYEQYF. CDR3 nucleotides: TGCGCCAGCAGCCCGGTCAGGACTAGCGGGACCTACGAGCAGTACTTC. The chain couples TRBV5-1 to TRBJ2-7; 12 bases agree with TRBD2. The ends lost 4 bases at V and 2 bases at J; junction bases unmatched: 7. This CDR3 is built from 16 residues. Germline assignment: CDR1 SGHRS and CDR2 YFSETQ.

This clonotype was counted only a few times. The V gene is TRBV9, the J gene TRBJ1-2, with 8 nucleotides matching TRBD1. The V gene end was trimmed by 4 bases and the J gene end by 2 bases; junction bases not matched to a gene: 10. Germline loops: CDR1 SGDLS, CDR2 YYNGEE. This CDR3 is built from 16 residues. CDR3 nucleotide sequence: TGTGCCAGCAGCCCAGAAGACAGGGGTCGGAACTATGGCTACACCTTC. As protein: CASSPEDRGRNYGYTF.

This clonotype was picked up one time. The J gene is TRBJ1-5, the V gene TRBV5-8, with D tentatively TRBD1 (5 bases). The V end was cut by 0 bases, the J end by 6 bases, with 22 bases between. The CDR3 totals 18 residues. CDR1 SGHTS and CDR2 YDEGEE come from the germline V gene. CDR3 nucleotides: TGTGCCAGCAGCTTGGACGAGGGACGACCCCGGAGGAGTCAGCCCCAGCATTTT. Translating it yields CASSLDEGRPRRSQPQHF.

This clonotype was observed at least ten times. The chain couples TRBV3-1 to TRBJ1-4; 8 bases align to TRBD1. This CDR3 region has 16 residues. Germline lookup yields CDR1 LGHDT and CDR2 YNNKEL (reference sequence). The junction had 8 bases not matched to a gene; V was cut back by 1 base and J by 7 bases. The CDR3: CASSQGSAGGFEKLFF. The CDR3, as DNA: TGTGCCAGCAGCCAAGGATCGGCAGGGGGCTTTGAAAAACTGTTTTTT.

This clonotype was counted many times. V is TRBV20-1 and J is TRBJ2-7; 9 nucleotides line up with TRBD2. The CDR3 spans 14 residues. Germline V gene sequence: CDR1 DFQATT, CDR2 SNEGSKA (reference sequence). V shed 0 bases and J 4 bases; nucleotides not matched to a gene: 4. In nucleotides, the CDR3 is TGCAGTGCTAGAGAATTTAGCGGGAGTTACGAGCAGTACTTC. Protein sequence: CSAREFSGSYEQYF.

The sample holds many counts of this clonotype. The gene calls are TRBV7-2 and TRBJ2-3; D is unclear. V lost 2 bases, J lost 5 bases, and 8 bases lay in between. The CDR3 has 13 amino acids. Germline V lookup: CDR1 SGHTA, CDR2 FQGNSA. The CDR3 is CASSLSSLDTQYF. The DNA for the CDR3 is TGTGCCAGCAGCTTAAGTTCCCTAGATACGCAGTATTTT.

Concerning this clonotype itself: A junction boundary mismatches the germline segment, possibly from a read error. The chain combines TRBV3-1 with TRBJ2-5, with D perhaps matching TRBD1 or TRBD2 (5 bases each). Germline CDR1 is LGHDT and CDR2 is YNNKEL (reference sequence). The CDR3 sequence is 14 residues long. The CDR3 DNA reads as TGTGCCAGCGGCCAGGGACCCCACGGGGAGACCCAGTACTTC. Protein: CASGQGPHGETQYF.

This clonotype was picked up many times. The chain carries TRBV20-1 and TRBJ1-5; TRBD1 matches at 8 bases. There are 13 residues in the CDR3. Germline V CDR1 and CDR2: DFQATT, SNEGSKA (reference sequence). Trimming cost V 4 bases and J 9 bases; bases outside gene matches: 8. The CDR3 is CSATNRGSGPQHF. The DNA of the CDR3 is TGCAGTGCTACAAACAGGGGGAGTGGGCCCCAGCATTTT.

The sample holds many counts of this clonotype. V gene TRBV28 combines with J gene TRBJ2-7; D is unresolved. With 5 bases removed from V and 6 bases from J, the gap between germline ends came to 14 bases. Germline loops: CDR1 MDHEN, CDR2 SYDVKM. The CDR3 contains 13 residues. The DNA for the CDR3 is TGTGCCAGCAGTCCCTCCCTAGTCCTCGAGCAGTACTTC. Its translation is CASSPSLVLEQYF.